This TCR beta chain was found in a study of regulatory T cells in long-lasting Graves disease. Whole-study findings and limits: New patients shared fewer public clonotypes (about 970) than persistent patients did (fewer than 3,000). Examination was confined to peripheral blood, excluding thyroid tissue.

Noted time point: persistent/refractory GD, antithyroid drugs over 5 years with positive TRAb. Following extraction of RNA from PBMCs, that RNA was used to make the TCR library. Criteria from the American Thyroid Association guidelines were applied to diagnose Graves' disease. In Xi'an, China, an endocrinology department was the source of patients. Sequencing libraries for TCR beta were prepared with iRepertoire HTBI primers and Arm-PCR of CDR3 regions. TCRdb fed the multiplex PCR reads into MiXCR, producing one record per CDR3 protein. The data show 400,000 to 500,000 distinct CDR3 sequences, with about 22% seen just once and more than 6% held by the top ten. This clonotype was detected ten times or more. The antigen is not known. Trimming left V 3 bases short and J 3 bases short, with 8 bases between. Germline loops: CDR1 MNHEY, CDR2 SMNVEV (reference sequence). This CDR3 has 14 residues.

The chain links TRBV27 to TRBJ2-2; no clear D. The starting material was peripheral blood mononuclear cells (PBMCs), obtained when the disease was refractory, from a patient treated with antithyroid drugs. The TCR comes from a female donor with Graves disease. The DNA for the CDR3 is TGTGCCAGCAGTTTCTTGGGTGACACCGGGGAGCTGTTTTTT. Amino acid sequence: CASSFLGDTGELFF.